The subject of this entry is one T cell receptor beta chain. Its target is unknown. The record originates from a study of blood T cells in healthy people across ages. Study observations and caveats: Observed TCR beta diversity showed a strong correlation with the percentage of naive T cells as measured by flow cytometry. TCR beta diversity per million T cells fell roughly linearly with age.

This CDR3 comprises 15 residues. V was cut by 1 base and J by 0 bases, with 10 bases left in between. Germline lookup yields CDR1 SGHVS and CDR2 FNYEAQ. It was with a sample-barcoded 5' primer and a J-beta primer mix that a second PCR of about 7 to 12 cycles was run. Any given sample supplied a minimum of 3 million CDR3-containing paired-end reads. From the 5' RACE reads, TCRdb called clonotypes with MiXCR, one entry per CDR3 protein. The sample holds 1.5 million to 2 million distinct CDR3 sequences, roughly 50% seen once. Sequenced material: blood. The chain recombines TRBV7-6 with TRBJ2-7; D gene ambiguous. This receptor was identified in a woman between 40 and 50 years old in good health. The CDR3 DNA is TGTGCCAGCAGCTTAGAAGCCAGGAGCTCCTACGAGCAGTACTTC. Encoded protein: CASSLEARSSYEQYF.